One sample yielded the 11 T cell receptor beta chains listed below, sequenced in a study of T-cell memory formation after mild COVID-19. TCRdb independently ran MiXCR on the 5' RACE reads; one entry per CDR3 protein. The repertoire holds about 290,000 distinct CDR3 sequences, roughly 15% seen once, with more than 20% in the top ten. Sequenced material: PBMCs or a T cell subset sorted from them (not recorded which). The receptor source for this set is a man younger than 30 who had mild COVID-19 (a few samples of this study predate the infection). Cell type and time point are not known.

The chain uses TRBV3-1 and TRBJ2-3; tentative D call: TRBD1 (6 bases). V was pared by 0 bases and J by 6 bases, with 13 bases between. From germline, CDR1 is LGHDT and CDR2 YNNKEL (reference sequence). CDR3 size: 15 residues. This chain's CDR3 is CASSQEWGRGDTQYF. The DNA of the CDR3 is TGTGCCAGCAGCCAAGAGTGGGGGCGCGGGGATACGCAGTATTTT.

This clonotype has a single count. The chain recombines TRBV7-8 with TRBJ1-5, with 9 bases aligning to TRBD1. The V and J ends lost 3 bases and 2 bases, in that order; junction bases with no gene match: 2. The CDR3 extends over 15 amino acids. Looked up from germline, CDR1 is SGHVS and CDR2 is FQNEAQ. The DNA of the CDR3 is TGTGCCAGCAGCTTTGGGACAGGGCGCAATCAGCCCCAGCATTTT. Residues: CASSFGTGRNQPQHF. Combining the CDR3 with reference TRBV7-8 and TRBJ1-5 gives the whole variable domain GAGVSQSPRYKVAKRGQDVALRCDPISGHVSLFWYQQALGQGPEFLTYFQNEAQLDKSGLPSDRFFAERPEGSVSTLKIQRTQQEDSAVYLCASSFGTGRNQPQHFGDGTRLSIL.

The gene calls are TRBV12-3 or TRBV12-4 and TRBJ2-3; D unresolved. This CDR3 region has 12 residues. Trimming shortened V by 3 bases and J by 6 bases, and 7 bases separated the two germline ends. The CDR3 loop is CASSFEIDTQYF. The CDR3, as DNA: TGTGCCAGCAGTTTTGAGATCGATACGCAGTATTTT.

The CDR3 sequence: CASSLEYREETQYF. CDR3 nucleotide sequence: TGTGCCAGCAGCTTAGAGTACAGGGAAGAGACCCAGTACTTC. The chain is built from TRBV7-2 and TRBJ2-5, with D perhaps TRBD1 (6 bases). The V gene's germline CDR1 is SGHTA and CDR2 FQGNSA. This CDR3 has 14 amino acids. The V end was cut by 1 base, the J end by 3 bases, with 9 bases between.

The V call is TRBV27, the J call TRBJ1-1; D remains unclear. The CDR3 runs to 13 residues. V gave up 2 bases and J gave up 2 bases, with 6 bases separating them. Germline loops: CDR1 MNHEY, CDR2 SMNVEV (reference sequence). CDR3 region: CASSLKVNTEAFF. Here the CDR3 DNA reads TGTGCCAGCAGTTTAAAGGTTAACACTGAAGCTTTCTTT.

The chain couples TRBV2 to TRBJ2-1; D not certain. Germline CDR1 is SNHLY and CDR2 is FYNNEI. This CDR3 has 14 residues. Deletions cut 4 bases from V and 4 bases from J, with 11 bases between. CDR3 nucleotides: TGTGCCAGCAGTGTGCGACTCTTTTACAATGAGCAGTTCTTC. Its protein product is CASSVRLFYNEQFF.

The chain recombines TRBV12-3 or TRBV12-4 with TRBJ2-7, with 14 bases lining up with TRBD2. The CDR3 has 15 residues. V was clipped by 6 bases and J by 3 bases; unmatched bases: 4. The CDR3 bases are TGTGCCAGCAGCCGAGGGACTAGCGGGGGCTACGAGCAGTACTTC. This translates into CASSRGTSGGYEQYF.

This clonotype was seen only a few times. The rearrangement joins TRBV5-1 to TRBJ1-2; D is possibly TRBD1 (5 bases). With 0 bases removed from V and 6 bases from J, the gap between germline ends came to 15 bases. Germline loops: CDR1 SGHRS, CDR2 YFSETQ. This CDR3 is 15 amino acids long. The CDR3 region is CASSLAGTPLDGYTF. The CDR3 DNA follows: TGCGCCAGCAGCTTGGCCGGGACGCCCTTGGATGGCTACACCTTC.

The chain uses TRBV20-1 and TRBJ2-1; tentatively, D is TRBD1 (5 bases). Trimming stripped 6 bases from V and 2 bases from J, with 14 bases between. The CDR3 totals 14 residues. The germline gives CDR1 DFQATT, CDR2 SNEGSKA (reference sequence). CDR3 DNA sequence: TGCAGTGCGCGGCAGGGATCGCCCTACAATGAGCAGTTCTTC. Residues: CSARQGSPYNEQFF.

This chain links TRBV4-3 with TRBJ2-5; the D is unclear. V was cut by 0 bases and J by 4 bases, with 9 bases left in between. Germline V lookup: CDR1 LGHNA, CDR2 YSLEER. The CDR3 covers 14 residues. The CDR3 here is CASSQDRHVETQYF. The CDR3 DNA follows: TGCGCCAGCAGCCAAGATCGACACGTAGAGACCCAGTACTTC.

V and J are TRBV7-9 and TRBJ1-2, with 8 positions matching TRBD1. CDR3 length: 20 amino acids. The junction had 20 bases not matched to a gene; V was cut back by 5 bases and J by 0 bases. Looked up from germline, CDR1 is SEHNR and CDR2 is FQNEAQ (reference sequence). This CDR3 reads CASSRMQGAISRLANYGYTF. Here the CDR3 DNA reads TGTGCCAGCAGCCGAATGCAGGGGGCAATAAGCCGCCTAGCTAACTATGGCTACACCTTC.